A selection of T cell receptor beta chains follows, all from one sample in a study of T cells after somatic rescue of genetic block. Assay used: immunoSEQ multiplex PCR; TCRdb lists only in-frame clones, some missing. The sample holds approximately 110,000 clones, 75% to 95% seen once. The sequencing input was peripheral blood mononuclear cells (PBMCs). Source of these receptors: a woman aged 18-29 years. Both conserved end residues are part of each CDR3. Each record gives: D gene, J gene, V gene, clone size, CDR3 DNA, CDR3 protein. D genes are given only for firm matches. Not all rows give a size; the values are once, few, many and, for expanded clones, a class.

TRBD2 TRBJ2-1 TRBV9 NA TGTGCCAGCAGCGCCACCCTCGGGACTAGCGGGGACAATGAGCAGTTCTTC CASSATLGTSGDNEQFF
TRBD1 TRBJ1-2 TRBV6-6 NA TGTGCCAGCAGTTACGGGGACAGGGTAAACTATGGCTACACCTTC CASSYGDRVNYGYTF
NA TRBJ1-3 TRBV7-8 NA TGTGCCAGCAGCTTAGCGGTTGGGGGGGCGGGAAACACCATATATTTT CASSLAVGGAGNTIYF
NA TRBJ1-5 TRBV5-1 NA TGCGCCAGCAGCTTGGACAGAAGTCCCAAAGCAGATCAGCCCCAGCATTTT CASSLDRSPKADQPQHF
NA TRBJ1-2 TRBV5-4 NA TGTGCCAGCAGCTTGAATTCGGGGCCGGACTATGGCTACACCTTC CASSLNSGPDYGYTF
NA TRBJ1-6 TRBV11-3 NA TGTGCCAGCAGCTTAGACAGGGTTCGTAATTCACCCCTCCACTTT CASSLDRVRNSPLHF
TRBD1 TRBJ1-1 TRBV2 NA TGTGCCAGCAGTCACGGGACAGAGAACACTGAAGCTTTCTTT CASSHGTENTEAFF
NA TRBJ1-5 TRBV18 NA TGTGCCAGCTCCCTACAGGATCGCAATCAGCCCCAGCATTTT CASSLQDRNQPQHF
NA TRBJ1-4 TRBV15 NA TGTGCCACCAGCAGCCATGAAAAACTGTTTTTT CATSSHEKLFF
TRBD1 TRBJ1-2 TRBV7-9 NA TGTGCCAGCAGCTCCTTCGGACAGGGAGGAGGCTACACCTTC CASSSFGQGGGYTF
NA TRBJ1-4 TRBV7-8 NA TGTGCCAGCAGCTTAGAGGTTGGGGATAATGAAAAACTGTTTTTT CASSLEVGDNEKLFF
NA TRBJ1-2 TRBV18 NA TGTGCCAGCTCACCCACTACAGGGAACTATGGCTACACCTTC CASSPTTGNYGYTF
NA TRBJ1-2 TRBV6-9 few TGTGCCAGCGATAACAGGGCGGCCAGCTATGGCTACACCTTC CASDNRAASYGYTF
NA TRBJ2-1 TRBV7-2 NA TGTGCCAGCAGCTTTGGGGGCGGGAATGAGCAGTTCTTC CASSFGGGNEQFF
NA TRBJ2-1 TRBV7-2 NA TGTGCCAGCAGCTTCAGCAGGGACAATGAGCAGTTCTTC CASSFSRDNEQFF
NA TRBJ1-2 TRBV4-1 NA TGCGCCAGCAGCCCCCAAGGTGCCGCTGGCTACACCTTC CASSPQGAAGYTF
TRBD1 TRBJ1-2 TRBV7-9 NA TGTGCCAGCAGCGATAGGCGGACAGGGCTTCATGTTGGCTACACCTTC CASSDRRTGLHVGYTF
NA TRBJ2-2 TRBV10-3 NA TGTGCCATCACGGGCACTAACACCGGGGAGCTGTTTTTT CAITGTNTGELFF
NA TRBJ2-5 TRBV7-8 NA TGTGCCAGCAGCCAGCACGATCAAGAGACCCAGTACTTC CASSQHDQETQYF
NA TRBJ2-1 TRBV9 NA TGTGCCAGCAGCGTAGGGTCAGGGGGGTGGGCCAATGAGCAGTTCTTC CASSVGSGGWANEQFF
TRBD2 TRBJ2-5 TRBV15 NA TGTGCCACCAGCCCCGATAGGACTAGTAGAAGAGACCAGTACTTC CATSPDRTSRRDQYF
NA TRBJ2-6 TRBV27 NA TGTGCCAGCAGTTTTGGGGTATCTGGGGCCAACGTCCTGACTTTC CASSFGVSGANVLTF
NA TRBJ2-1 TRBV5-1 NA TGCGCCAGCAGCCCATTTCTGGGGGCGGGTGAGCAGTTCTTC CASSPFLGAGEQFF
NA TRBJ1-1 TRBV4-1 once TGCGCCAGCAGCCAAAGGGGGATCGGGAACACTGAAGCTTTCTTT CASSQRGIGNTEAFF
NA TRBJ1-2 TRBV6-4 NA TGTGCCAGCAGTGACTCGACCCAATCCTCTAGGGGCTACACCTTC CASSDSTQSSRGYTF
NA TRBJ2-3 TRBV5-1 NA TGCGCCAGCAGCTTGGCCCTTGGGCTCGGGGATACGCAGTATTTT CASSLALGLGDTQYF
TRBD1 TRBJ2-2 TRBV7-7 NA TGTGCCAGCAGCTGGACAGGGAACACCGGGGAGCTGTTTTTT CASSWTGNTGELFF
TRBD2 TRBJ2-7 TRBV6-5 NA TGTGCCAGCAGTTACTCGATTGCGGGGGGGCCGGGAGAGCAGTACTTC CASSYSIAGGPGEQYF
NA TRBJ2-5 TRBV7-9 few TGTGCCAGCAGCTCAACTTCGTCGGGGACCCAGTACTTC CASSSTSSGTQYF
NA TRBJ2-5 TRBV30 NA TGTGCCTGGACCCCGGGCCCTAGGGAGACCCAGTACTTC CAWTPGPRETQYF
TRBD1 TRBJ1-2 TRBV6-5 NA TGTGCCAGCAGTTACTCAATCACAGGGGATGGCTACACCTTC CASSYSITGDGYTF
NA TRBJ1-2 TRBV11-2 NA TGTGCCAGCAGCTTAGGTGGGGGAGGAAGCTATGGCTACACCTTC CASSLGGGGSYGYTF
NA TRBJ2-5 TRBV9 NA TGTGCCAGCAGCACCGGGGCTTCCCAAGAGACCCAGTACTTC CASSTGASQETQYF
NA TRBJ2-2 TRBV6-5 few TGTGCCAGCAGGGCCTTGTCAGAAACCGGGGAGCTGTTTTTT CASRALSETGELFF
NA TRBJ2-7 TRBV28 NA TGTGCCAGCAGTGCCAGGGACTACGAGCAGTACTTC CASSARDYEQYF
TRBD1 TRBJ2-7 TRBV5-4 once TGTGCCAGCAGCAAAGACAGGGTGCACGAGCAGTACTTC CASSKDRVHEQYF
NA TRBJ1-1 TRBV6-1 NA TGTGCCAGCAGTGAAGGGGGCGGGCTATTGAACACTGAAGCTTTCTTT CASSEGGGLLNTEAFF
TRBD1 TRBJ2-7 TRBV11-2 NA TGTGCCAGCAGCTCTAGGACAGGGGCAAGGTACGAGCAGTACTTC CASSSRTGARYEQYF
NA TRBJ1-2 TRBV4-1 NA TGCGCCAGCAGCCTGGGGGAACAGGAAAAATTCTATGGCTACACCTTC CASSLGEQEKFYGYTF
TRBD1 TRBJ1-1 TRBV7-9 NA TGTGCCAGCAGCTTAGCTCAAATAGGGAGACAGGGGGAATCTGAAGCTTTCTTT CASSLAQIGRQGESEAFF
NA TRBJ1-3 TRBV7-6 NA TGTGCCAGCAGCCCACCATCCTTTGGGCGTGGAAACACCATATATTTT CASSPPSFGRGNTIYF
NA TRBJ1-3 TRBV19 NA TGTGCCAGTAGTATAGATTGGACTGGAAACACCATATATTTT CASSIDWTGNTIYF
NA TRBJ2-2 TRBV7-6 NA TGTGCCAGCAGCTTACCCCGCGGGGATAGGAACACCGGGGAGCTGTTTTTT CASSLPRGDRNTGELFF
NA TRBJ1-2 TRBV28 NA TGTGCCAGCAGTGATAGGCTTGGCTACACCTTC CASSDRLGYTF
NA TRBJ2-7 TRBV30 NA TGTGCCTGGAGTAAGCTCCCCTACGAGCAGTACTTC CAWSKLPYEQYF
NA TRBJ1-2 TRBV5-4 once TGTGCCAGCAGCTTGGATACAGGGTATGGCTACACCTTC CASSLDTGYGYTF
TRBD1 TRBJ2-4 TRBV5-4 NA TGTGCCAGCAGCTTGTGGACAGGAGAGGTCAAAAACATTCAGTACTTC CASSLWTGEVKNIQYF
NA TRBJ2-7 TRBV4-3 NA TGCGCCAGCAGCCAAGATACTACTACAGGCCGCGAGCAGTACTTC CASSQDTTTGREQYF
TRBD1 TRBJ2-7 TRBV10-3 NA TGTGCCAGCGGAACTCCGGGACAGTTTGAAGAGCAGTACTTC CASGTPGQFEEQYF
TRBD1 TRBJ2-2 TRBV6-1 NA TGTGCCAGCGACAGGGGGACCGGGGAGCTGTTTTTT CASDRGTGELFF
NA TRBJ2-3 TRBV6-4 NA TGTGCCAGCAGTGAAAGTGGCACTACAGATACGCAGTATTTT CASSESGTTDTQYF
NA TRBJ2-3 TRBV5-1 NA TGCGCCAGCAGCTTAGCTAGCACCCAATCCACAGATACGCAGTATTTT CASSLASTQSTDTQYF
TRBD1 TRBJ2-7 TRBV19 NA TGTGCCAGTAGTATCCTCTTGACAGGGGGGGACGAGCAGTACTTC CASSILLTGGDEQYF